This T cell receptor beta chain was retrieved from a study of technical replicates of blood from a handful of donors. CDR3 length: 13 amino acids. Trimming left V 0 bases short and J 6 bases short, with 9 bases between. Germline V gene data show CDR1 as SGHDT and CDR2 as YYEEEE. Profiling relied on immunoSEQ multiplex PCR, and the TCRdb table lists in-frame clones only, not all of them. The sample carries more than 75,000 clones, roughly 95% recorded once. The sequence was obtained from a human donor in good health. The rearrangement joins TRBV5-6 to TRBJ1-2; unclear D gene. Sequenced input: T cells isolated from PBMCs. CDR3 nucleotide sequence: TGTGCCAGCAGCTTGGGATCGGGGAATGGCTACACCTTC. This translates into CASSLGSGNGYTF.